This T cell receptor (beta chain) was identified in a study of T-cell memory formation after mild COVID-19. Libraries for TCRalpha and TCRbeta carried sample barcodes and unique molecular identifiers via 5'RACE. One entry per CDR3 protein results from TCRdb running MiXCR on the 5' RACE reads. The sample shows 400,000 to 500,000 distinct CDR3 sequences, 24% of them seen only once. Comment on this clonotype: Its antigen remains unknown.

Study results and caveats: Clones that contracted clustered mainly in CM and EM if CD4+ and in EMRA if CD8+.

The sequencing input was PBMCs or a T cell subset sorted from them (not recorded which). The source is an adult woman who had mild COVID-19 (a few samples of this study predate the infection). Cell type and time point are not known.

The CDR3 DNA reads as TGTGCCTGGAGTGTACCCCGACAGAGGGTCCCGGACACCATATATTTT. Translated, it gives CAWSVPRQRVPDTIYF. J is TRBJ1-3 and V is TRBV30, with D possibly matching TRBD1 (5 bases). The germline V and J ends were trimmed by 0 bases and 8 bases, with 20 bases remaining between them. Germline CDR1 is GTSNPN and CDR2 is SVGIG (reference sequence). The CDR3 has 16 residues. The full variable domain, with the rest looked up from reference TRBV30 and TRBJ1-3, is SQTIHQWPATLVQPVGSPLSLECTVEGTSNPNLYWYRQAAGRGLQLLFYSVGIGQISSEVPQNLSASRPQDRQFILSSKKLLLSDSGFYLCAWSVPRQRVPDTIYFGEGSWLTVV.